This TCR beta chain appears in the sequencing data of a study of OX40 agonist ivuxolimab in advanced cancers. Study-level findings and limits: CD4+ T cells averaged fewer expanded clones than CD8+ T cells. Normalized T-cell clonal expansion was also low in some nonresponders.

TCRdb keeps only in-frame clones here, not all; method: immunoSEQ multiplex PCR. The table shows 70,000 or so clones, with 75% to 90% occurring only once. Points on this clone: As yet, its antigen is unknown.

The receptor's source is an adult with an advanced solid tumor such as melanoma, head and neck, liver or kidney cancer. The source material was CD4+ or CD8+ T cells sorted from blood, sampled in a trial of the OX40 agonist ivuxolimab.

This CDR3 reads CASSQDTGPVPEAFF. The CDR3 nucleotides read TGTGCCAGCAGCCAAGATACCGGGCCAGTCCCTGAAGCTTTCTTT. The chain couples TRBV14 to TRBJ1-1; no clear D gene. The CDR3 has 15 residues. Germline lookup yields CDR1 SGHDN and CDR2 FVKESK. The germline V and J ends were trimmed by 0 bases and 6 bases, with 14 bases remaining between them.